This T cell receptor (beta chain) was documented in a study of T-cell reconstitution after alpha-beta-depleted transplantation in children. Study results and caveats: Surviving recipient T cells and thymic progenitors underlay high day-60 TCRbeta diversity in some patients. It was newly produced T cells that mostly accounted for T-cell counts and diversity one year after transplant.

This clonotype showed up just a few times. Its antigen is as yet unknown. V was shortened by 2 bases and J by 10 bases, with 8 bases between the two germline ends. The germline V gene encodes CDR1 SGHTA and CDR2 FQGNSA. This CDR3 is built from 11 residues. Researchers prepared the TCRbeta library using unique molecular identifiers, the study reports. TCRdb independently ran MiXCR on the PCR reads; one entry per CDR3 protein. The data hold under 50,000 distinct CDR3 sequences, with about 50% observed a single time. The source material was peripheral blood, sampled before TCRalphabeta/CD19-depleted stem cell transplant. The source of this sequence is a boy younger than two with SCID, due to receive a stem cell transplant. The chain is built from TRBV7-2 and TRBJ2-5; possible D gene TRBD2, 5 bases. Written as DNA, the CDR3 is TGTGCCAGCAGCTTAATCGGGATCCAGTACTTC. Residues: CASSLIGIQYF.